This TCR beta chain was observed in a study of long-term antiretroviral therapy in people with HIV. Findings and limits, study-wide: With ART, diversity went up but was still lower than in transplant donor controls.

Sequencing relied on immunoSEQ assay v3.0, run at survey level. Profiled with immunoSEQ multiplex PCR; TCRdb holds only in-frame clones, not every one. This sample has 15,000 to 20,000 clones, with around 81% found just once. CDR1 and CDR2 (germline): LGHNA, YNFKEQ. The CDR3 is 15 residues long. V lost 1 base and J lost 5, with 14 bases in between. On this clone: Its target is unknown.

This rearrangement joins TRBV4-2 to TRBJ2-5; D is possibly TRBD1 (5 bases). Sequences were derived from unsorted PBMCs, sampled 2.9 years after starting antiretroviral therapy. The receptor was derived from a woman aged 30 to 39 with HIV. Here the CDR3 reads CASSQAWAGRETQYF. The CDR3 coding sequence is TGTGCCAGCAGCCAAGCGTGGGCAGGGCGGGAGACCCAGTACTTC.